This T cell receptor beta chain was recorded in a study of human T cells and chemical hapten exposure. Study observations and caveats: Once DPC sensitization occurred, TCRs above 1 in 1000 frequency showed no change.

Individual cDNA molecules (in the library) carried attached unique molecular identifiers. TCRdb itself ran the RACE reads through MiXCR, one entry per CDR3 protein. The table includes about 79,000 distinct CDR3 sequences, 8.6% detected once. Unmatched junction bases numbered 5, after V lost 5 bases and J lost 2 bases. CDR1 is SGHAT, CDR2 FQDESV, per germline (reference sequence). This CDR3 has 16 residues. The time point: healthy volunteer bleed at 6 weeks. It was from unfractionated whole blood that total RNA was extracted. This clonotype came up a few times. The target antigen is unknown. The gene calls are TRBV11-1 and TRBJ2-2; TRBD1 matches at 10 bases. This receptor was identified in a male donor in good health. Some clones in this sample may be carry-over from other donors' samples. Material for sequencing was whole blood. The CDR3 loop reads CASSPWTGGNTGELFF. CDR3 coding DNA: TGTGCCAGCAGCCCTTGGACAGGGGGTAACACCGGGGAGCTGTTTTTT. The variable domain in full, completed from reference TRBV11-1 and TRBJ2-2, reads EAEVAQSPRYKITEKSQAVAFWCDPISGHATLYWYRQILGQGPELLVQFQDESVVDDSQLPKDRFSAERLKGVDSTLKIQPAELGDSAMYLCASSPWTGGNTGELFFGEGSRLTVL.